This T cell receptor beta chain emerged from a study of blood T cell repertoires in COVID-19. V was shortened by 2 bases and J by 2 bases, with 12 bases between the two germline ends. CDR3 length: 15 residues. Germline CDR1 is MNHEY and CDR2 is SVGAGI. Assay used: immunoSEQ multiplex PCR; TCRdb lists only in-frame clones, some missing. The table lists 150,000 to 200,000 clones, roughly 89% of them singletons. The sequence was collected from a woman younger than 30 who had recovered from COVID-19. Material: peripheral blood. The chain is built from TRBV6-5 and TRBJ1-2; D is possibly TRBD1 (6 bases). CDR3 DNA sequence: TGTGCCAGCAGTTACCCTGATGGACAGAACTATGGCTACACCTTC. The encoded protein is CASSYPDGQNYGYTF.